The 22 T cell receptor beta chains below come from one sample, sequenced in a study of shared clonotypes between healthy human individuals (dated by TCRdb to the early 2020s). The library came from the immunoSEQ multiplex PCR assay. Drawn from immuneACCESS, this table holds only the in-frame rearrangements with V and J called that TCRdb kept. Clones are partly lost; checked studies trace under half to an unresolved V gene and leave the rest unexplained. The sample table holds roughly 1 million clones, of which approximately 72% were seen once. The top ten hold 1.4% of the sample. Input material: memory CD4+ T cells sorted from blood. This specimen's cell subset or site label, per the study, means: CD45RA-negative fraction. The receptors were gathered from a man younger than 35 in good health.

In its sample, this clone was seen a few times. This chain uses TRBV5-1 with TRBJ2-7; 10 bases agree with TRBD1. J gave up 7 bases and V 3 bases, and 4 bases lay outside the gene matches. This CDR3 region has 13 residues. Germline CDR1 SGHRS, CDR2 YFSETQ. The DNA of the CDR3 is TGCGCCAGCAGCTCCCGGGACAGGGGTGAGCAGTACTTC. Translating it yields CASSSRDRGEQYF.

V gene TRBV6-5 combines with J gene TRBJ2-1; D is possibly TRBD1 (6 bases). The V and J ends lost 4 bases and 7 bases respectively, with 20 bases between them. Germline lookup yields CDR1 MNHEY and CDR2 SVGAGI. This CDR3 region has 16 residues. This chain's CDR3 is CASSFPRGDKVNEQFF. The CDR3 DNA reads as TGTGCCAGCAGTTTCCCCAGGGGCGATAAGGTAAATGAGCAGTTCTTC.

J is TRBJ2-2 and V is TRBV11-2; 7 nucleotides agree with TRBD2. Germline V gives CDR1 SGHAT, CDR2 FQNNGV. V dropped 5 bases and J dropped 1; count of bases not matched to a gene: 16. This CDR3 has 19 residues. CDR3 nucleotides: TGTGCCAGCAGCCCGCGGGCGCAGAGCGGGACGAGGAACACCGGGGAGCTGTTTTTT. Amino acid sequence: CASSPRAQSGTRNTGELFF.

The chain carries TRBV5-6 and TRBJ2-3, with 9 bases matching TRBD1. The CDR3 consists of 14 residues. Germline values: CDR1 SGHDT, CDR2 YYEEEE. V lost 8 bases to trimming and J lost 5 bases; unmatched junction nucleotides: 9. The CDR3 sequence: CASIGQGRLDTQYF. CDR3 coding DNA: TGTGCCAGTATCGGACAGGGGAGGTTAGATACGCAGTATTTT.

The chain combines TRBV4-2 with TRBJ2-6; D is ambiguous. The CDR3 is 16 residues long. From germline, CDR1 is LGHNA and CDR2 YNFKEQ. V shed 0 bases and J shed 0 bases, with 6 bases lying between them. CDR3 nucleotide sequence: TGTGCCAGCAGCCAAGAGAGTCACTCTGGGGCCAACGTCCTGACTTTC. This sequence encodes CASSQESHSGANVLTF.

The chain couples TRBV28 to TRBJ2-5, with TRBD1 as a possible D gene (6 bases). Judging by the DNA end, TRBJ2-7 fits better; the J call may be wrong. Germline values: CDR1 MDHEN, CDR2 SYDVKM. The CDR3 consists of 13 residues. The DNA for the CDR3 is TGTGCCAGCAGTTACAGGGTTGGGGGCGAGCAGTACTTC. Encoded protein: CASSYRVGGEQYF.

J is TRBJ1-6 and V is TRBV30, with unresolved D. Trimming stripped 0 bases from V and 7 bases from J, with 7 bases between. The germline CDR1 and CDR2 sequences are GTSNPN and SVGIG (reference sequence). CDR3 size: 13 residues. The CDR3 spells CAWSVSENSPLHF. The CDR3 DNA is TGTGCCTGGAGTGTATCGGAGAATTCACCCCTCCACTTT.

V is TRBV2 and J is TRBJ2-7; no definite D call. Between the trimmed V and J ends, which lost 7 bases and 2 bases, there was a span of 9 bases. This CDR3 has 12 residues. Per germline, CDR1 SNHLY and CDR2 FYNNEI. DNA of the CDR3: TGTGCCAGCACTGAGACGGCCTACGAGCAGTACTTC. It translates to CASTETAYEQYF.

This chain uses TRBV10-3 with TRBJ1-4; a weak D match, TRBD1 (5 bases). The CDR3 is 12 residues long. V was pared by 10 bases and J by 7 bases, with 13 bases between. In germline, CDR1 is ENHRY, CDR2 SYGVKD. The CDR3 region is CATQGRAEKLFF. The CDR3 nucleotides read TGTGCCACTCAGGGAAGGGCTGAAAAACTGTTTTTT.

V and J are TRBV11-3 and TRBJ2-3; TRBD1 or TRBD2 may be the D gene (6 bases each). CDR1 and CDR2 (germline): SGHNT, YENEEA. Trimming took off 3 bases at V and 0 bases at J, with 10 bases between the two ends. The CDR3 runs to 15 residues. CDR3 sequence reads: CASSFSGASTDTQYF. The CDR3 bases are TGTGCCAGCAGCTTCTCGGGGGCCAGCACAGATACGCAGTATTTT.

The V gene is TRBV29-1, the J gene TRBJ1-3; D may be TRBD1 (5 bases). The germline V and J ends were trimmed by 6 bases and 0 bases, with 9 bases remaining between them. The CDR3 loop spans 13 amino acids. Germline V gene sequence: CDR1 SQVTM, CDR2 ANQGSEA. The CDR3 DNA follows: TGCAGCGTGGGGGATGGCTCTGGAAACACCATATATTTT. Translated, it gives CSVGDGSGNTIYF.

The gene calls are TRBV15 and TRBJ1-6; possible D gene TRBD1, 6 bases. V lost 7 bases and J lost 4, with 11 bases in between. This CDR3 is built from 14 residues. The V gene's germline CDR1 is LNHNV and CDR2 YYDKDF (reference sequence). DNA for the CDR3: TGTGCCACCAAAATGGACAGTTATAATTCACCCCTCCACTTT. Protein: CATKMDSYNSPLHF.

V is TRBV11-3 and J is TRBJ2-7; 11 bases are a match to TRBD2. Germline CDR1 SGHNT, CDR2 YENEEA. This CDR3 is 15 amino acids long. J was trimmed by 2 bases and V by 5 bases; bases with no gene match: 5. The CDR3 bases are TGTGCCAGCAGCACCGGACTAGCGGGTCCCTACGAGCAGTACTTC. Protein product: CASSTGLAGPYEQYF.

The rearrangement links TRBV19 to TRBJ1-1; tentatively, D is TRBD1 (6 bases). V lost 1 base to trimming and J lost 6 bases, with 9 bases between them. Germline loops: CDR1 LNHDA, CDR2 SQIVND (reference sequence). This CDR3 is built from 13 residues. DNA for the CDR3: TGTGCCAGTAGTATAGCCCCAGGGGCTGAAGCTTTCTTT. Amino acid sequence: CASSIAPGAEAFF.

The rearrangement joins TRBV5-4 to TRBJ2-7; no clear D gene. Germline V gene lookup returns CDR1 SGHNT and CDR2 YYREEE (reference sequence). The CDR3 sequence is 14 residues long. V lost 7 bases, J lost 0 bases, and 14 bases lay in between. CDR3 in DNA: TGTGCCAGCGCCACCGGGCCAAGCTCCTACGAGCAGTACTTC. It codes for CASATGPSSYEQYF.

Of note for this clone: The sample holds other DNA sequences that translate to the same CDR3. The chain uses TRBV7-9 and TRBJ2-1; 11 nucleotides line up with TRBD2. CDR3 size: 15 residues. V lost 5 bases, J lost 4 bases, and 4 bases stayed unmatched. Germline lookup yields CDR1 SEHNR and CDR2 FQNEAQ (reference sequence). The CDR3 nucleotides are TGTGCCAGCAGCCGTTTAGCGGGGGGGTACAATGAGCAGTTCTTC. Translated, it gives CASSRLAGGYNEQFF.

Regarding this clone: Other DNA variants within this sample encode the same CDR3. The CDR3 sequence is CASSPRSGEQTNTGELFF. As DNA, the CDR3 is TGTGCCAGCTCACCACGATCAGGGGAACAGACGAACACCGGGGAGCTGTTTTTT. The chain has TRBV18 and TRBJ2-2; D possibly corresponds to TRBD1 (6 bases). The CDR3 consists of 18 residues. V shed 1 base and J shed 0 bases, with 15 bases lying between them. Germline values: CDR1 KGHSH, CDR2 LQKENI.

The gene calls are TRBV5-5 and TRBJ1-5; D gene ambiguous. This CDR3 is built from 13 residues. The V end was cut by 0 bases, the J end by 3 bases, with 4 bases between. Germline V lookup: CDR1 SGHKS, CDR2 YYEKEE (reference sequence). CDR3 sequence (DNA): TGTGCCAGCAGCTTGGTATTCAATCAGCCCCAGCATTTT. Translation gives CASSLVFNQPQHF.

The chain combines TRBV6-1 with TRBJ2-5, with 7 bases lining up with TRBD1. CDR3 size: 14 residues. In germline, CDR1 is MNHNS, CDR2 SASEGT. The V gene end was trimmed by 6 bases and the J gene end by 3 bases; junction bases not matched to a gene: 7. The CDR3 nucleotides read TGTGCCAGCAGCGACCCCGGGACAGAAGAGACCCAGTACTTC. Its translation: CASSDPGTEETQYF.

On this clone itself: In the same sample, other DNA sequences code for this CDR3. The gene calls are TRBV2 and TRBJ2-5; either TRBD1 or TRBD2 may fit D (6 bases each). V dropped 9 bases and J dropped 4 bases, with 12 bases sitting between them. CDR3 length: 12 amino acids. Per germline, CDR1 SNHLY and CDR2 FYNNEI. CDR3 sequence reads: CASSGGGETQYF. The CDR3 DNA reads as TGTGCCAGTTCCGGGGGCGGAGAGACCCAGTACTTC.

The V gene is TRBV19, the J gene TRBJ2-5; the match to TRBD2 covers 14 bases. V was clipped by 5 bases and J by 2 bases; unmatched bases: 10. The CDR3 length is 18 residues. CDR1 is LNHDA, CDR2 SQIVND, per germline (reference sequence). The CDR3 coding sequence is TGTGCCAGTAGTGAACGACTAGCGGGGGGGAAGGATCAAGAGACCCAGTACTTC. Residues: CASSERLAGGKDQETQYF.

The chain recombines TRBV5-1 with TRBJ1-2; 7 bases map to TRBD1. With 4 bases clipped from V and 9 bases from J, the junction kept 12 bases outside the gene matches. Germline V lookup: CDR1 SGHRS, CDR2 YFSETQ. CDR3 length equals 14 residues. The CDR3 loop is CASSPGQMGDRYTF. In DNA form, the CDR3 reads TGCGCCAGCAGCCCGGGACAGATGGGCGATCGCTACACCTTC. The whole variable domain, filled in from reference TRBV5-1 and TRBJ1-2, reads KAGVTQTPRYLIKTRGQQVTLSCSPISGHRSVSWYQQTPGQGLQFLFEYFSETQRNKGNFPGRFSGRQFSNSRSEMNVSTLELGDSALYLCASSPGQMGDRYTFGSGTRLTVV.